Shown below are 5 T cell receptor beta chains from a single sample sequenced in a study of low-dose radiotherapy and immunotherapy resistance in tumors. As for time point: before trial treatment. cDNA synthesis used a TRAV/TRBV-specific primer set for both chains. PCR amplification of the TCRs was performed with Phusion for approximately 20 PCR cycles, and it relied on a constant-region primer together with a V-primer adapter. A single record per CDR3 protein comes from TCRdb applying MiXCR to the reads. The top ten hold roughly 10% of the sample, which has tens of thousands of distinct CDR3 sequences, less than 40% seen once. The source was PBMCs, collected before treatment. The receptors were sampled from a female donor with ovarian cancer.

The table lists this clonotype with many counts. The CDR3 region is CSARGEGTDTQYF. In DNA form, the CDR3 reads TGCAGTGCTAGAGGGGAGGGAACAGATACGCAGTATTTT. This chain connects TRBV20-1 to TRBJ2-3; 7 positions match TRBD2. From germline, CDR1 is DFQATT and CDR2 SNEGSKA (reference sequence). The J segment lost 3 bases and the V segment lost 1 base, leaving 1 base of the junction unmatched. The CDR3 is 13 amino acids.

The gene calls are TRBV19 and TRBJ2-7; TRBD1 might be the D (5 bases). V was pared by 2 bases and J by 2 bases, with 13 bases between. This CDR3 spans 15 amino acids. Germline values: CDR1 LNHDA, CDR2 SQIVND (reference sequence). The CDR3, as DNA: TGTGCCAGTAGTATAATGCAGGGCTCAACCTACGAGCAGTACTTC. Translated, it gives CASSIMQGSTYEQYF.

The chain is built from TRBV20-1 and TRBJ1-5, with TRBD1 identical over 8 bases. The germline gives CDR1 DFQATT, CDR2 SNEGSKA (reference sequence). This CDR3 region has 12 residues. V gave up 5 bases and J gave up 4 bases; unmatched junction bases: 1. The CDR3 protein is CSADRGNQPQHF. In DNA, the CDR3 is TGCAGTGCTGACAGGGGAAATCAGCCCCAGCATTTT.

At least ten counts were recorded for this clonotype. This chain uses TRBV14 with TRBJ2-1; tentative D call: TRBD2 (5 bases). Germline loops: CDR1 SGHDN, CDR2 FVKESK. This CDR3 has 15 residues. V was pared by 1 base and J by 0 bases, with 7 bases between. CDR3 amino acids: CASSQVAPSYNEQFF. CDR3 coding DNA: TGTGCCAGCAGCCAAGTAGCGCCCTCCTACAATGAGCAGTTCTTC. The full variable domain, rest sourced from reference TRBV14 and TRBJ2-1, is EAGVTQFPSHSVIEKGQTVTLRCDPISGHDNLYWYRRVMGKEIKFLLHFVKESKQDESGMPNNRFLAERTGGTYSTLKVQPAELEDSGVYFCASSQVAPSYNEQFFGPGTRLTVL.

There are many counts of this clonotype. V gene TRBV12-3 or TRBV12-4 combines with J gene TRBJ1-2, with D possibly TRBD1 on 6 matching bases. V was shortened by 6 bases and J by 1 base, with 21 bases between the two germline ends. The CDR3 extends over 17 amino acids. The CDR3: CASSSGDLTGFNYGYTF. CDR3 nucleotide sequence: TGTGCCAGCAGCTCCGGAGACCTGACAGGATTTAACTATGGCTACACCTTC.